This TCR beta chain is drawn from a study of blood T cells in healthy people across ages. Study findings and constraints: PBMCs were not sorted, which prevented a conclusive comparison of naive versus antigen-experienced cells.

A remark on this clonotype: The antigen is not known.

The second PCR ran roughly 6 to 11 cycles with a sample-barcoded 5' primer and J-beta primers. Each cDNA molecule was tagged by a template-switch adaptor that had 12 random nucleotides. TCRdb ran MiXCR on the 5' RACE reads and lists one entry per CDR3 protein. The table records roughly 1 million distinct CDR3 sequences, approximately 25% of them present only once. Germline-derived CDR1 and CDR2 are SGHTA and FQGTGA. There are 13 residues in the CDR3. The ends were cut back, 2 bases at V and 15 bases at J, with 17 bases in the middle. This sample also belongs to another study, concerning T cells of mothers and their children. From that study: Over 9.5 million reads per mother and some 3 million per child were obtained. The output of TCR recombination is shaped by thymic selection similarly in related and unrelated pairs.

Specimen: blood. This TCR was recovered from a girl aged 2 to 9 in good health. The rearrangement joins TRBV7-3 to TRBJ2-4; D may correspond to TRBD1 or TRBD2 (5 bases each). Here the CDR3 DNA reads TGTGCCAGCAGCTTATCGGGACGGTCCGAGCTGTACTTC. Translated: CASSLSGRSELYF.